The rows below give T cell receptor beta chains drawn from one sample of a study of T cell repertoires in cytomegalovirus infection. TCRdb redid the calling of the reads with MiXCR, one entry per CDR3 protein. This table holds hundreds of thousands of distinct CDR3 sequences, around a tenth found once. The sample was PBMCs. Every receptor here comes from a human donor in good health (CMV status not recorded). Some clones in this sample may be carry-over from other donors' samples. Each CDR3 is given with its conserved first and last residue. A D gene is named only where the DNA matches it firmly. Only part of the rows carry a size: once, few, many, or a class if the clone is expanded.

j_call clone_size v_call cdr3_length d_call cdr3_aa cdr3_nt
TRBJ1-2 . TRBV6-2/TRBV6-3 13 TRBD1 CASSYDRESGYTF TGTGCCAGCAGTTACGACAGGGAAAGCGGCTACACCTTC
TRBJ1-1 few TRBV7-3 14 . CASSPDQAWPEAFF TGTGCCAGCAGCCCGGACCAGGCCTGGCCTGAAGCTTTCTTT
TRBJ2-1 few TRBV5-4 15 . CASTEGGGPYNEQFF TGTGCCAGCACCGAAGGGGGGGGGCCGTACAATGAGCAGTTCTTC
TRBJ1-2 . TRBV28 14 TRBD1 CASSLTGEYDGYTF TGTGCCAGCAGTTTGACAGGGGAGTACGATGGCTACACCTTC
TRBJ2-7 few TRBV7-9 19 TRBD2 CASSLASLGLAGASYEQYF TGTGCCAGCAGCTTAGCATCTTTAGGGCTAGCGGGGGCCTCCTACGAGCAGTACTTC
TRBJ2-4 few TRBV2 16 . CASSEARPAGGNIQYF TGTGCCAGCAGTGAAGCCAGGCCGGCCGGTGGAAACATTCAGTACTTC
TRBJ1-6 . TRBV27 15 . CASRPLRSYNSPLHF TGTGCCAGCAGGCCGCTGCGATCCTATAATTCACCCCTCCACTTT
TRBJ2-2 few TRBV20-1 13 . CSAPKGPTGELFF TGCAGTGCCCCGAAAGGACCGACCGGGGAGCTGTTTTTT
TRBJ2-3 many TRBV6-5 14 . CASRPGRSKDTQYF TGTGCCAGCAGACCGGGACGGTCCAAGGATACGCAGTATTTT
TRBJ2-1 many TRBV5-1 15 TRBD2 CASSASAGGRHEQFF TGCGCCAGCTCAGCTTCTGCGGGGGGGCGGCATGAGCAGTTCTTC
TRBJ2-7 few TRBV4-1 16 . CASSQPTGASSYEQYF TGTGCCAGCAGCCAACCCACGGGGGCAAGCTCCTACGAGCAGTACTTC
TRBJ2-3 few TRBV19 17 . CASSIIYPAFQTDTQYF TGTGCCAGTAGTATTATATACCCGGCTTTTCAAACAGATACGCAGTATTTT
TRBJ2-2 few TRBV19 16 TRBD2 CASSIVGTSGTGELFF TGTGCCAGTAGTATAGTGGGGACTAGCGGGACCGGGGAGCTGTTTTTT
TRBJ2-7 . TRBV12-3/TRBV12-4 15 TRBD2 CASTLAGTALSEQYF TGTGCCAGCACCTTAGCGGGGACCGCCCTTTCCGAGCAGTACTTC
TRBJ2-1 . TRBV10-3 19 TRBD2 CAISESGRTSGRGDNEQFF TGTGCCATCAGTGAGTCGGGTCGGACTAGCGGGAGGGGCGACAATGAGCAGTTCTTC
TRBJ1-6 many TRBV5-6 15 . CASSFRAGVNSPLHF TGTGCCAGCAGCTTTCGGGCAGGGGTTAATTCACCCCTCCACTTT
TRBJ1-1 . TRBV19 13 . CASNETPHREAFF TGTGCCAGTAACGAAACGCCGCACAGAGAAGCTTTCTTT
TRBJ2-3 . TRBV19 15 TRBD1 CASKTTGEGSDTQYF TGTGCCAGTAAAACGACAGGGGAAGGATCAGATACGCAGTATTTT
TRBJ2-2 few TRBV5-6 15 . CASSRVPLGTGELFF TGTGCCAGCAGCCGGGTCCCCTTAGGTACCGGGGAGCTGTTTTTT
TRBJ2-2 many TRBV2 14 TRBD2 CATKGTTNTGELFF TGTGCCACCAAAGGGACTACAAACACCGGGGAGCTGTTTTTT
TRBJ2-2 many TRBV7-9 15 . CASSPGRANTGELFF TGTGCCAGCAGCCCGGGACGGGCGAACACCGGGGAGCTGTTTTTT
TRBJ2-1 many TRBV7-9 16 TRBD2 CASSRRASGAYNEQFF TGTGCCAGCAGCCGTCGCGCTAGCGGGGCCTACAATGAGCAGTTCTTC
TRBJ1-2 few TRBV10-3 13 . CAISEGLNYGYTF TGTGCCATCAGTGAGGGACTGAACTATGGCTACACCTTC
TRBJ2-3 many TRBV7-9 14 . CASSADRLTDTQYF TGTGCCAGCAGCGCAGACAGGTTAACAGATACGCAGTATTTT
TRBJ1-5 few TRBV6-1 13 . CASSAVEGGPQHF TGTGCCAGCAGTGCCGTAGAGGGAGGACCCCAGCATTTT
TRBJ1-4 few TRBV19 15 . CATKRDIAQGEKLFF TGTGCCACCAAGAGGGACATCGCTCAGGGGGAAAAACTGTTTTTT
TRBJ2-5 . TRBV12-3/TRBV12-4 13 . CASSDSPSGTQYF TGTGCCAGCAGCGACAGCCCCTCCGGGACCCAGTACTTC
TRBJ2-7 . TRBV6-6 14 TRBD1 CASRTRQGPYEQYF TGTGCCAGCAGAACCCGACAGGGACCCTACGAGCAGTACTTC
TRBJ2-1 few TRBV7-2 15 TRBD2 CASSFSSGGASEQFF TGTGCCAGCAGCTTCTCTAGCGGGGGGGCGAGTGAGCAGTTCTTC
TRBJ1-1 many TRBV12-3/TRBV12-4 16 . CASIAHMLTMNTEAFF TGTGCCAGCATCGCACACATGCTGACCATGAACACTGAAGCTTTCTTT
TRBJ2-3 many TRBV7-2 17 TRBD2 CASSLFRLAGTTDTQYF TGTGCCAGCAGCTTATTTAGGCTAGCGGGGACCACAGATACGCAGTATTTT